This T cell receptor (beta chain) stems from a study of shared clonotypes between healthy human individuals. Study-wide results and limits: The small donor group covered limited genetic and exposure diversity. Naive CD4 clonotypes were shared across a few donors at 5% to 6%.

Terminally differentiated effector memory CD45RA+ cells were excluded from the naive CD8 cells, which were CD45RO-negative and positively selected for CCR7. For this clone: Its specificity is unknown.

TCRdb's table, derived via immunoSEQ multiplex PCR, lists solely in-frame clones and lacks some. This table has 2 million to 2.5 million clones, roughly 94% appearing once. V lost 2 bases to trimming and J lost 2 bases, with 9 bases between them. CDR1 and CDR2 (germline): SGHAT, FQDESV (reference sequence). This CDR3 is 15 amino acids long. The chain uses TRBV11-1 and TRBJ2-2, with D unclear. This receptor was taken from a young man in good health. Sample: naive CD8+ T cells sorted from blood. CDR3 amino acids: CASSLPWGNTGELFF. CDR3 DNA: TGTGCCAGCAGCTTACCGTGGGGAAACACCGGGGAGCTGTTTTTT.